Below are 9 T cell receptor beta chains sequenced from a single sample in a study of CXCR3-negative and CXCR3-positive naive CD8 T cells. Study outcomes and limitations: When CXCR3-positive naive cells were set against CXCR3-negative naive cells, the former had more hydrophobic TRB CDR3s.

In preparing the TRB cDNA libraries, 5' RACE with UMI labels was used. Using the 5' RACE reads, TCRdb records one entry per CDR3 protein without DNA. The sample has some 150,000 distinct CDR3 sequences. Which antigens these TCRs recognize remains unknown. Sequences were obtained from naive CXCR3+ CD8+ T cells from blood. The subset denotes: CD45RO-CCR7+CD27+CD95- naive CD8+ T cells expressing CXCR3 (TNR3+). The source is a human donor in good health. Some clones in this sample may be carry-over from other donors' samples.

This CDR3 reads CASSLTGSYGDTQYF. V and J are TRBV6-2 or TRBV6-3 and TRBJ2-3; as DNA is missing, the TRBD1 call by TCRdb cannot be tested. The germline CDR1 and CDR2 sequences are MNHEY and SVGEGT. This CDR3 contains 15 residues.

The chain joins TRBV6-5 to TRBJ1-2; the D call from TCRdb, TRBD1, cannot be confirmed without DNA. CDR3 length: 17 amino acids. Germline values: CDR1 MNHEY, CDR2 SVGAGI. The CDR3 sequence: CASSPGAEKNPQGGYTF.

The chain couples TRBV7-9 to TRBJ2-7; the D call of TRBD1 rests on TCRdb alone, since no DNA is present to check it. There are 17 residues in the CDR3. Germline V lookup: CDR1 SEHNR, CDR2 FQNEAQ (reference sequence). The chain's CDR3 is CASSYPSGTGSSYEQYF.

V and J are TRBV4-3 and TRBJ2-7. Germline CDR1 reads LGHNA; CDR2 reads YSLEER. This CDR3 spans 17 amino acids. The chain's CDR3 is CASSQDLVGIGSYEQYF.

The V call is TRBV4-1, the J call TRBJ2-7; TCRdb selects TRBD2, and the lack of DNA leaves this call unchecked. The CDR3 loop spans 15 amino acids. Germline CDR1 and CDR2: MGHRA and YSYEKL. The CDR3 reads CASSYGTSGSYEQYF.

The chain recombines TRBV7-9 with TRBJ1-2. This CDR3 contains 14 residues. The V gene's germline CDR1 is SEHNR and CDR2 FQNEAQ (reference sequence). The CDR3 loop is CASSLAGKNYGYTF.

The rearrangement uses TRBV12-3 or TRBV12-4 and TRBJ1-1; TCRdb selects TRBD1, and the lack of DNA leaves this call unchecked. The CDR3 is made up of 14 amino acids. CDR3 protein: CASSLGPQGAEAFF.

This chain joins TRBV5-4 and TRBJ1-1; the TCRdb call, TRBD1, lacks DNA for checking. The CDR3 runs to 14 residues. Germline CDR1 and CDR2: SGHNT and YYREEE (reference sequence). Here the CDR3 reads CASSLVGAEPEAFF.

This chain links TRBV12-3 or TRBV12-4 with TRBJ1-5. This CDR3 has 14 amino acids. The CDR3 loop is CASKHDLGNQPQHF.